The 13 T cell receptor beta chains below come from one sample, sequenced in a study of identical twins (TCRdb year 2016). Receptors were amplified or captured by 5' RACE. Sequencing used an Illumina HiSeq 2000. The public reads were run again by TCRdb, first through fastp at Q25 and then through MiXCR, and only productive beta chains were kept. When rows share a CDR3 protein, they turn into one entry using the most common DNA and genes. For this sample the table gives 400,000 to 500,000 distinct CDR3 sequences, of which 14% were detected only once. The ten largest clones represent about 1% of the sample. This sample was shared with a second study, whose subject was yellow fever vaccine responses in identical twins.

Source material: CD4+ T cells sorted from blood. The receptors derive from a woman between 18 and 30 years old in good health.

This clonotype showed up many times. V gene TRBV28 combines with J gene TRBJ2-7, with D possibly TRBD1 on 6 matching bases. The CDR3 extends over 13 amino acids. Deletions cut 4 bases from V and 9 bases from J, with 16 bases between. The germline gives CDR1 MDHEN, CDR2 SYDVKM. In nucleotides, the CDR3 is TGTGCCAGCAGTTCCCAGGGGTCTGTTGTGCAGTACTTC. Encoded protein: CASSSQGSVVQYF.

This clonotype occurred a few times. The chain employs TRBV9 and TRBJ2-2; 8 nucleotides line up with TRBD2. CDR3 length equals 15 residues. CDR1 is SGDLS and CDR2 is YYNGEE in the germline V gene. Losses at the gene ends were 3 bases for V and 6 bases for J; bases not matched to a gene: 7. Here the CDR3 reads CASSAGLEVAGELFF. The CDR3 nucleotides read TGTGCCAGCAGCGCGGGACTAGAGGTGGCCGGGGAGCTGTTTTTT. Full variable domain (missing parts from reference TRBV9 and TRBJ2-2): DSGVTQTPKHLITATGQRVTLRCSPRSGDLSVYWYQQSLDQGLQFLIQYYNGEERAKGNILERFSAQQFPDLHSELNLSSLELGDSALYFCASSAGLEVAGELFFGEGSRLTVL.

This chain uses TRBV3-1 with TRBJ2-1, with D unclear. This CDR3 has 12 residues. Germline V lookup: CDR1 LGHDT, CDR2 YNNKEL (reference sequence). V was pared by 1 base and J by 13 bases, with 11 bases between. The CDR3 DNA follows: TGTGCCAGCAGCCAAGTGGATTGGCGACAGTTCTTC. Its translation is CASSQVDWRQFF.

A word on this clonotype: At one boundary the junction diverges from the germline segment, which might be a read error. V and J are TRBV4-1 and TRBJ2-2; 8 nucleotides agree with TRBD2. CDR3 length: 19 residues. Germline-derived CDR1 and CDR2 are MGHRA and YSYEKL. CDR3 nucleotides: TGCGCCAGCAGGCAAGAGCCACTAGCGGACGCGGGTAACACCGGGGAGCTGTTTTTT. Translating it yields CASRQEPLADAGNTGELFF.

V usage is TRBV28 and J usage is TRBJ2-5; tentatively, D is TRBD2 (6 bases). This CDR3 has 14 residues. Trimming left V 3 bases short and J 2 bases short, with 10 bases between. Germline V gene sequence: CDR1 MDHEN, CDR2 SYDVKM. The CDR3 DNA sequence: TGTGCCAGCAGTTTGCCTAGCGAGCAAGAGACCCAGTACTTC. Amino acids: CASSLPSEQETQYF.

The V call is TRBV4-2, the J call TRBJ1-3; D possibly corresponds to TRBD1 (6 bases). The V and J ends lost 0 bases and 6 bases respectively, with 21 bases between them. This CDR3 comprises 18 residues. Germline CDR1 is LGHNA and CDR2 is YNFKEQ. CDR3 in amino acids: CASSQEGGGGLLLNTIYF. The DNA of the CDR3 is TGTGCCAGCAGCCAAGAGGGGGGCGGGGGCCTCCTCTTAAACACCATATATTTT.

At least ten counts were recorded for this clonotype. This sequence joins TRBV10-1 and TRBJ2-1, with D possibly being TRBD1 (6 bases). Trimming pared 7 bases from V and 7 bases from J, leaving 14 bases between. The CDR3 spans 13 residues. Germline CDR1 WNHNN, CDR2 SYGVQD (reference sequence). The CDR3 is CASKFNRVNEQFF. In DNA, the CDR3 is TGCGCCAGCAAATTCAACAGGGTTAATGAGCAGTTCTTC.

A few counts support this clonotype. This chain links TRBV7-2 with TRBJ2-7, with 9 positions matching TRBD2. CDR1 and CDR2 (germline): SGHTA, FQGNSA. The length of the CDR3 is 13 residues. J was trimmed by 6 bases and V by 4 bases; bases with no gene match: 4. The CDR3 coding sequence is TGTGCCAGCAGCTCAATAGCGGGAGCCGAGCAGTACTTC. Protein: CASSSIAGAEQYF.

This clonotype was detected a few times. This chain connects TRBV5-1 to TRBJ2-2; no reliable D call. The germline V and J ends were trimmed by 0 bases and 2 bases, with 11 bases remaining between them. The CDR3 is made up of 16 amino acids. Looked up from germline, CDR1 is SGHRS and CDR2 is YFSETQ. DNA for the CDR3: TGCGCCAGCAGCTTGGTACATAGCAGTAACACCGGGGAGCTGTTTTTT. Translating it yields CASSLVHSSNTGELFF.

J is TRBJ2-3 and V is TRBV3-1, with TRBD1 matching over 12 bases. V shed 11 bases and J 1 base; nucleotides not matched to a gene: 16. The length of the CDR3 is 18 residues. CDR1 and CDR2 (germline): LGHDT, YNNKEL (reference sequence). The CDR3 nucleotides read TGTGCCTGCTCAAGCCGGGACAGGGGGCAATTGGGCACAGATACGCAGTATTTT. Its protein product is CACSSRDRGQLGTDTQYF.

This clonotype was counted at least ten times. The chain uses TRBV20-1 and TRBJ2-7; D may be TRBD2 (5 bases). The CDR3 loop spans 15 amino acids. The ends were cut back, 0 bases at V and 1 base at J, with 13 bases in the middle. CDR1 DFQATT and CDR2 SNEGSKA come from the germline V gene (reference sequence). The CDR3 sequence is CSARDPRGLSYEQYF. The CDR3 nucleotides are TGCAGTGCTAGAGATCCGAGAGGGTTGTCCTACGAGCAGTACTTC.

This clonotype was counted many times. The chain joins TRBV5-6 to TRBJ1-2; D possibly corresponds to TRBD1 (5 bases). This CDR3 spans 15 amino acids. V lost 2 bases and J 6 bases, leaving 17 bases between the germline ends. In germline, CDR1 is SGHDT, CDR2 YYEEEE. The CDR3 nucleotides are TGTGCCAGCAGCTTCCGCCGACTGGGGCTGGATGGCTACACCTTC. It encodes CASSFRRLGLDGYTF.

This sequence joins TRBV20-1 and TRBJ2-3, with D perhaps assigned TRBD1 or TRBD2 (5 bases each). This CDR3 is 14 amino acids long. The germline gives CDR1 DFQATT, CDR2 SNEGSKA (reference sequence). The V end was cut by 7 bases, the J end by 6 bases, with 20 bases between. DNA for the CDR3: TGCAGTGTTCCTCCGGGACGAATCTTGGATACGCAGTATTTT. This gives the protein CSVPPGRILDTQYF.